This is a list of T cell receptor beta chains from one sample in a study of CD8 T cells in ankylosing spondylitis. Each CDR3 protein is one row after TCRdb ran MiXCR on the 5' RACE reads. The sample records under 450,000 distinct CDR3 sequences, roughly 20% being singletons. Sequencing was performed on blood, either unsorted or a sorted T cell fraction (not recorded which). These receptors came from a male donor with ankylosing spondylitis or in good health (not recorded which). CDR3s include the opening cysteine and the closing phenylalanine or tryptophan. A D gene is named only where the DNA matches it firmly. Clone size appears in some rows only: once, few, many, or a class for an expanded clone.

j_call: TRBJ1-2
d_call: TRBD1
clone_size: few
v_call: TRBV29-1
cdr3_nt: TGCAGCGCCGTCGACAGGGAATTAAACTATGGCTACACCTTC
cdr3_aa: CSAVDRELNYGYTF

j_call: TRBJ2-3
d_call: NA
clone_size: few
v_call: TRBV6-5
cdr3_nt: TGTGCCAGCAGTTACGCGGGGGCGGAAGATACGCAGTATTTT
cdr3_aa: CASSYAGAEDTQYF

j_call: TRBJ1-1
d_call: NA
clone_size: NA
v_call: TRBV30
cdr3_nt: TGTGCCTGGAGTGTAAGCGGGGGTACTGAAGCTTTCTTT
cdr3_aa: CAWSVSGGTEAFF

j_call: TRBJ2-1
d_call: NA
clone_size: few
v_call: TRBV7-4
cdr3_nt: TGTGCCAGCAGCCATATCTTTCCGGGACTGACTTACAATGAGCAGTTCTTC
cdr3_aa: CASSHIFPGLTYNEQFF

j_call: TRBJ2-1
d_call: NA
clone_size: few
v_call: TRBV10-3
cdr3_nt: TGTGCCATCAGTGAAGGTCGGCTTCTGAATGAGCAGTTCTTC
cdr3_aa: CAISEGRLLNEQFF

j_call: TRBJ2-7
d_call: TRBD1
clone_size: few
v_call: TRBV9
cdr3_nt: TGTGCCAGCAGCGTAGGGCAGGGGGCCTCCTACGAGCAGTACTTC
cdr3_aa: CASSVGQGASYEQYF

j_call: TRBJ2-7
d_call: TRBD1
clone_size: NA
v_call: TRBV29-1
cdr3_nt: TGCAGCGTCCCATCCCGGGACAGGAGCTACGAGCAGTACTTC
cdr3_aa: CSVPSRDRSYEQYF

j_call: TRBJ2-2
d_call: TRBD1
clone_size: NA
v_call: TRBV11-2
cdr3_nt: TGTGCCAGCAGCCCCCTCCGGGACAGATTCACCGGGGAGCTGTTTTTT
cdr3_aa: CASSPLRDRFTGELFF

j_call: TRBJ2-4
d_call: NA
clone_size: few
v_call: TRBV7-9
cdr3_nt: TGTGCCAGCAGCCCACTGTCAGCGGAGGAAAAAAACATTCAGTACTTC
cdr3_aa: CASSPLSAEEKNIQYF

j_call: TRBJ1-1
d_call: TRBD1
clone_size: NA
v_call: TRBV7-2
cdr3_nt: TGTGCCAGCAGCACAGGGGACCTGGGCACTGAAGCTTTCTTT
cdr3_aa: CASSTGDLGTEAFF

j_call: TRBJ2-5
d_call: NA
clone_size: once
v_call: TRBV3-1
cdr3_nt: TGTGCCAGCAGCCAAGACAGGGGTTCGCACTTC
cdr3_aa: CASSQDRGSHF

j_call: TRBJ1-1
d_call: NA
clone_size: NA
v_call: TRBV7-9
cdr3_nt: TGTGCCAGCAGCTTATTCGACGAGAACACTGAAGCTTTCTTT
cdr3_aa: CASSLFDENTEAFF

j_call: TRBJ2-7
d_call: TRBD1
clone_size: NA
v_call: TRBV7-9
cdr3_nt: TGTGCCAGCAGCCCGGGACAGGGGGGTGTTAGCTACGAGCAGTACTTC
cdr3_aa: CASSPGQGGVSYEQYF

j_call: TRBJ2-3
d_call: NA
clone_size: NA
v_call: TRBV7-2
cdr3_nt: TGTGCCAGCAGCTTAGGTTCATCTAGCACAGATACGCAGTATTTT
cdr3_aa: CASSLGSSSTDTQYF

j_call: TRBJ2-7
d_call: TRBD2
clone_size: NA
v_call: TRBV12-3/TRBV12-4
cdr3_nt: TGTGCCAGCAGTGCGTTAGCGGGGGGGACCCACGACGAGCAGTACTTC
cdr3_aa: CASSALAGGTHDEQYF

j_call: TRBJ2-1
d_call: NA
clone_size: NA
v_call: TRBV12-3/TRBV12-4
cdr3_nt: TGTGCCAGCAGTTTTGGGGTGGGGGTCTCCTACAATGAGCAGTTCTTC
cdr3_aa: CASSFGVGVSYNEQFF

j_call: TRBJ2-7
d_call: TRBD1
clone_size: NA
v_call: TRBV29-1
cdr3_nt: TGCAGCGTTGACGTAAAGGGACAGGGCTACGAGCAGTACTTC
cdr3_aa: CSVDVKGQGYEQYF

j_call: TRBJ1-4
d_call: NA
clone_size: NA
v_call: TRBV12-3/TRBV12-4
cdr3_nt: TGTGCCAGCAGTCTCGGAGGGGTTGAAAAACTGTTTTTT
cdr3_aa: CASSLGGVEKLFF

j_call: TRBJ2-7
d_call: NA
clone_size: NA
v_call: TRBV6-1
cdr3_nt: TGTGCCAGCGGTGATGGGGTGGGCTACGAGCAGTACTTC
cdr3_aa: CASGDGVGYEQYF

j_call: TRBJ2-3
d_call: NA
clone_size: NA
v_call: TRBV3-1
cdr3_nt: TGTGCCAGCAGCCTTACCGTACTGAATGCGGATACGCAGTATTTT
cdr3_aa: CASSLTVLNADTQYF

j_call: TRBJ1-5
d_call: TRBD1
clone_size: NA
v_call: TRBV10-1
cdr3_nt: TGCGCCAGCAGAGGAACAGGGGGGCAGCCCCAGCATTTT
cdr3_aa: CASRGTGGQPQHF

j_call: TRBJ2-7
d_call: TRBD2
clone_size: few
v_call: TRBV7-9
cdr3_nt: TGTGCCAGCAGCGCGGGACTAGCGGTTTACGAGCAGTACTTC
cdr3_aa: CASSAGLAVYEQYF

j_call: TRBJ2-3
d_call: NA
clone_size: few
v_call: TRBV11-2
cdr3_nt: TGTGCCAGCAGCTTAGATGTCAGCACAGATACGCAGTATTTT
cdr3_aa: CASSLDVSTDTQYF

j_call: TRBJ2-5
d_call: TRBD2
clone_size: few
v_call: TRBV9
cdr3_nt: TGTGCCAGCAGCGCATGGACTAGCGGGGAAGAGACCCAGTACTTC
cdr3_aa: CASSAWTSGEETQYF

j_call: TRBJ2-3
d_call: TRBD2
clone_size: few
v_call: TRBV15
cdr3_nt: TGTGCCACCAGCAGAGATCTGGGGGGGGGCACAGATACGCAGTATTTT
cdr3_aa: CATSRDLGGGTDTQYF

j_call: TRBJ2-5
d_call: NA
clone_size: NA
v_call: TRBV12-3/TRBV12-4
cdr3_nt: TGTGCCAGCAGTCGTTTGGCGGGGGAGACCCAGTACTTC
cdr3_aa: CASSRLAGETQYF

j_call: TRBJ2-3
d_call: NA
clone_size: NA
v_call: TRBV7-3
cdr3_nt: TGTGCCAGCAGGTCGTCTAGCACAGATACGCAGTATTTT
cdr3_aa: CASRSSSTDTQYF

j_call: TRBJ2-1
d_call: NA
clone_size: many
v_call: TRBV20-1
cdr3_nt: TGCAGTGCTACCCCCCCCCTATCACGCTCCTACAATGAGCAGTTCTTC
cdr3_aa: CSATPPLSRSYNEQFF

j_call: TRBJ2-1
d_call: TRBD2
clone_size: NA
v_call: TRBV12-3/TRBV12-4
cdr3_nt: TGTGCCAGCAGCCCCGGACTAGCCGTTGAGCAGTTCTTC
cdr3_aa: CASSPGLAVEQFF

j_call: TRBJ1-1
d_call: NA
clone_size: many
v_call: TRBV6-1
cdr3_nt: TGTGCCAGCAGGATAAACACAGGGAACACTGAAGCTTTCTTT
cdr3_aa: CASRINTGNTEAFF

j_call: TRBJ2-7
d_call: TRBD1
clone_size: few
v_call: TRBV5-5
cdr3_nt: TGTGCCAGCAACAACGACAGGGAAGAGTACGAGCAGTACTTC
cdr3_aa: CASNNDREEYEQYF

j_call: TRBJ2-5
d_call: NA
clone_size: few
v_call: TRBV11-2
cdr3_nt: TGTGCCAGCAGCTTAGTCTTTATAGAGCCGAGACAAGAGACCCAGTACTTC
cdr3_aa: CASSLVFIEPRQETQYF

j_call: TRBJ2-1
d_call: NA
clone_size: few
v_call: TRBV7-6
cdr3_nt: TGTGCCAGCAGCTTAGACAGATTTATAAACAATGAGCAGTTCTTC
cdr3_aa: CASSLDRFINNEQFF

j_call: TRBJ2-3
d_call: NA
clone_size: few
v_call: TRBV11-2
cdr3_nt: TGTGCCAGCAGGGTCGACTTTGGCGCGGCAGATACGCAGTATTTT
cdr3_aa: CASRVDFGAADTQYF

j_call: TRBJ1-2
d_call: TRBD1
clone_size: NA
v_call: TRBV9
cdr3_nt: TGTGCCAGCAGCCTCCCCGGGACAGAAACCCTCTATGGCTACACCTTC
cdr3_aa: CASSLPGTETLYGYTF

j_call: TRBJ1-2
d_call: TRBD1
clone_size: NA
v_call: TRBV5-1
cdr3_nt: TGCGCCAGCAGCTTGACCCTACAGGGGGCGGACTATGGCTACACCTTC
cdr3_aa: CASSLTLQGADYGYTF

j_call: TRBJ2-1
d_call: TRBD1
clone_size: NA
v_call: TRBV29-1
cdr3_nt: TGCAGCGTGGACAGGGGCTCCTACAATGAGCAGTTCTTC
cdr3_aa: CSVDRGSYNEQFF